Sequencing of this TCR beta chain was carried out in a study of tumor-infiltrating lymphocytes in glioblastoma multiforme. Study-level points and caveats: No surface-marker sorting into functional T cell subtypes was done.

Relative to its sample, this clonotype is medium-sized. Antigen specificity is unknown. TCRB libraries came from RNA via three nested multiplex PCR rounds. TCRB-specific cDNA synthesis used roughly 0.5 ug of total RNA. TCRdb recomputed calls from the multiplex PCR reads with MiXCR, one row per CDR3 protein. The repertoire holds 25,000 to 40,000 distinct CDR3 sequences, with approximately 66% as singletons. The CDR3 is 14 residues long. CDR1 is DFQATT and CDR2 is SNEGSKA in the germline V gene (reference sequence). Trimming cost V 4 bases and J 2 bases; bases outside gene matches: 7. This rearrangement joins TRBV20-1 to TRBJ1-2; 7 bases align to TRBD1. This clonotype was obtained from a male donor with glioblastoma. Sequenced: brain tumor tissue. CDR3 coding DNA: TGCAGTGCTACCGAACAGGGGTCCAACTATGGCTACACCTTC. Translated, it gives CSATEQGSNYGYTF.